A selection of T cell receptor beta chains follows, all from one sample in a study of OX40 agonist ivuxolimab in advanced cancers. The data were produced by immunoSEQ multiplex PCR, yet TCRdb's version contains in-frame clones alone and is incomplete. The sample records approximately 90,000 clones, around 85% being singletons. Here the sequenced sample was CD4+ or CD8+ T cells sorted from blood, taken in a trial of the OX40 agonist ivuxolimab. These receptors came from an adult with an advanced solid tumor such as melanoma, head and neck, liver or kidney cancer. The CDR3 runs from the conserved cysteine through the conserved F or W. D genes are given only for firm matches. A row's size may be missing; if present it is once, few, many or a size class.

V gene,clone size,J gene,D gene,CDR3 DNA,CDR3 protein
TRBV28,NA,TRBJ1-1,TRBD1,TGTGCCAGCAGTTTTTCTACAGGGGGCCGGCGAGCTTTCTTT,CASSFSTGGRRAFF
TRBV5-1,NA,TRBJ2-1,TRBD2,TGCGCCAGCAGCTTGAGCGGGAGTCTTGGAAATGAGCAGTTCTTC,CASSLSGSLGNEQFF
TRBV29-1,NA,TRBJ1-2,TRBD1,TGCAGCGTTGAAAGTCCGGGGACAGGACGGACTAACTATGGCTACACCTTC,CSVESPGTGRTNYGYTF
TRBV11-2,NA,TRBJ1-5,NA,TGTGCCAGCAGCTTAGACAGGGAAGGTCAGCCCCAGCATTTT,CASSLDREGQPQHF
TRBV4-2,NA,TRBJ1-3,NA,TGTGCCAGCAGCCAAGATTCGAGTAGAGGAAACACCATATATTTT,CASSQDSSRGNTIYF
TRBV30,NA,TRBJ2-7,NA,TGTGCCTGGAGTGTCCGGGACTTTCCCTACGAGCAGTACTTC,CAWSVRDFPYEQYF
TRBV18,NA,TRBJ1-5,NA,TGTGCCAGCTCCTCGAGGGACCAGCAGCCCCAGCATTTT,CASSSRDQQPQHF
TRBV28,NA,TRBJ2-7,NA,TGTGCCAGCTGGGCGACAACCTACGAGCAGTACTTC,CASWATTYEQYF
TRBV19,NA,TRBJ1-4,NA,TGTGCCAGTAGTACCGACAGGATTGCAACTAATGAAAAACTGTTTTTT,CASSTDRIATNEKLFF
TRBV10-3,NA,TRBJ2-2,TRBD1,TGTGCCATCAGTCCGGGACAGGGTCTAGGCACCGGGGAGCTGTTTTTT,CAISPGQGLGTGELFF
TRBV6-1,NA,TRBJ2-6,NA,TGTGCCAGCAGTGAACTACAGGGCTCTGGGGCCAACGTCCTGACTTTC,CASSELQGSGANVLTF
TRBV4-2,NA,TRBJ2-5,TRBD2,TGTGCCAGCAGCCAAGAGGGGGGGACGCTTCAAGAGACCCAGTACTTC,CASSQEGGTLQETQYF
TRBV2,NA,TRBJ1-5,TRBD1,TGTGCCAGCAGTCCGGACAGGTGGGGCAATCAGCCCCAGCATTTT,CASSPDRWGNQPQHF
TRBV27,NA,TRBJ1-1,NA,TGTGCCAGCAGCCGAACGGGACAGAACACTGAAGCTTTCTTT,CASSRTGQNTEAFF
TRBV28,NA,TRBJ2-2,NA,TGTGCCAGCAGCAAAAACACCGGGGAGCTGTTTTTT,CASSKNTGELFF
TRBV28,NA,TRBJ1-2,NA,TGTGCCAGCAGTTTATCGGGCTGGCTGGCAGATCCTAACTATGGCTACACCTTC,CASSLSGWLADPNYGYTF
TRBV11-2,NA,TRBJ2-2,TRBD2,TGTGCCAGCAGCTTCCGACTAGCGAGGACCGGGGAGCTGTTTTTT,CASSFRLARTGELFF
TRBV7-3,NA,TRBJ2-3,NA,TGTGCCAGCAGCTCCGCGTCAGCAGGGGCAGATACGCAGTATTTT,CASSSASAGADTQYF
TRBV5-1,NA,TRBJ1-1,NA,TGCGCCAGCAGCCCCCCGGCAGGGCCTCATAAGGACACTGAAGCTTTCTTT,CASSPPAGPHKDTEAFF
TRBV10-3,NA,TRBJ1-1,TRBD1,TGTGCCATCAGTGAGTCCACCAGGACAGGGGCGGCTTTCTTT,CAISESTRTGAAFF
TRBV7-2,NA,TRBJ2-1,TRBD1,TGTGCCAGTTTCGACAGGGGGCATTACAATGAGCAGTTCTTC,CASFDRGHYNEQFF
TRBV6-1,NA,TRBJ1-1,NA,TGTGCCAGCAGTGTGAGAGTGGAGGCTTTCTTT,CASSVRVEAFF
TRBV29-1,once,TRBJ2-3,NA,TGCAGCGCCCGAGGAAGCGGAGATACGCAGTATTTT,CSARGSGDTQYF
TRBV7-3,NA,TRBJ2-3,NA,TGTGCCAGCAGCGAGGGGGGTATTCAAGATACGCAGTATTTT,CASSEGGIQDTQYF
TRBV5-4,NA,TRBJ2-3,NA,TGTGCCAGCTATATGGATCTAACAGATACGCAGTATTTT,CASYMDLTDTQYF
TRBV28,NA,TRBJ2-6,NA,TGTGCCAGCAGTAGATTCTTTTTGACACAAAGTCGGGCCAACGTCCTGACTTTC,CASSRFFLTQSRANVLTF
TRBV4-2,NA,TRBJ1-2,TRBD1,TGTGCCAGCAGCCTCGCACAGGGGAGCTACACCTTC,CASSLAQGSYTF
TRBV19,NA,TRBJ2-5,TRBD2,TGTGCCAGTAGTAATACGGCCCCGGGAGGGGAGACCCAGTACTTC,CASSNTAPGGETQYF
TRBV9,NA,TRBJ2-7,TRBD1,TGTGCCAGCACCCCCGGGACAGGGGACTACGAGCAGTACTTC,CASTPGTGDYEQYF
TRBV7-2,NA,TRBJ2-3,NA,TGTGCCAGCAGCTTAGGCAATACGAGGGGCCCCGATACGCAGTATTTT,CASSLGNTRGPDTQYF
TRBV5-4,few,TRBJ1-5,NA,TGTGCCAGCAGTGTGGCCGGAGGCCAGCCCCAGCATTTT,CASSVAGGQPQHF
TRBV28,NA,TRBJ2-2,TRBD1,TGTGCCAGCAGGACAGGGGAGAGCACCGGGGAGCTGTTTTTT,CASRTGESTGELFF
TRBV7-6,NA,TRBJ2-1,TRBD1,TGTGCCAGCAGCGCCAACAGGGGCACCTACAATGAGCAGTTCTTC,CASSANRGTYNEQFF
TRBV6-1,NA,TRBJ2-3,TRBD1,TGTGCCAGCAGTTCGGACAGGGGCACAGATACGCAGTATTTT,CASSSDRGTDTQYF
TRBV11-2,NA,TRBJ2-3,TRBD2,TGTGCCAGCAGGGGTGGGACTAGCGGGAGTAGGACAGATACGCAGTATTTT,CASRGGTSGSRTDTQYF
TRBV28,NA,TRBJ2-7,NA,TGTGCCAGCAGTACCCCGACAGGCCTTCGCGACGAGCAGTACTTC,CASSTPTGLRDEQYF
TRBV6-1,once,TRBJ2-3,NA,TGTGCCAGCAGTGAACTATCCCCAGATACGCAGTATTTT,CASSELSPDTQYF
TRBV5-1,few,TRBJ1-1,NA,TGCGCCAGCAGCTTGGATCACACTGAAGCTTTCTTT,CASSLDHTEAFF
TRBV5-6,NA,TRBJ2-2,NA,TGTGCCAGCAGCCAGGACTTGAACACCGGGGAGCTGTTTTTT,CASSQDLNTGELFF
TRBV9,NA,TRBJ2-3,NA,TGTGCCAGCAGCGTAGGGTCAGGCGCAGATACGCAGTATTTT,CASSVGSGADTQYF
TRBV19,NA,TRBJ2-1,NA,TGTGCCAGTAGGTTACTTCGCGCCCAAGACAATGAGCAGTTCTTC,CASRLLRAQDNEQFF
TRBV7-9,once,TRBJ2-3,NA,TGTGCCAGCAGCAAATACTGGCAATTCGGGAGTTTTGATACGCAGTATTTT,CASSKYWQFGSFDTQYF
TRBV6-6,NA,TRBJ2-7,NA,TGTGCCAGCAGTTTGGGGAGGCAGGGGGTTCGAGAGCAGTACTTC,CASSLGRQGVREQYF
TRBV19,NA,TRBJ1-5,NA,TGTGCCAGTAGTATGGGTAGGGGGGGCCAGCCCCAGCATTTT,CASSMGRGGQPQHF
TRBV7-9,NA,TRBJ2-2,TRBD1,TGTGCCAGCAGCTTGGTCGGACAGGAAAGCGGGGAGCTGTTTTTT,CASSLVGQESGELFF
TRBV5-1,NA,TRBJ1-4,NA,TGCGCCAGCAATGATCAGGGGCCTAATGAAAAACTGTTTTTT,CASNDQGPNEKLFF
TRBV9,NA,TRBJ1-1,NA,TGTGCCAGCAGCGCTCGTATAGGCACTGAAGCTTTCTTT,CASSARIGTEAFF
TRBV6-5,NA,TRBJ1-2,TRBD1,TGTGCCAGCAGTTACTCCCTGACAGGGCCATATGGCTACACCTTC,CASSYSLTGPYGYTF
TRBV6-1,NA,TRBJ2-1,TRBD2,TGTGCCAGCAGTGATAGTGGCGGGAGGGCCTACAATGAGCAGTTCTTC,CASSDSGGRAYNEQFF
TRBV27,once,TRBJ1-2,NA,TGTGCCAGCAGTTTATGGGGTAAGCCGTATGGCTACACCTTC,CASSLWGKPYGYTF
TRBV4-1,NA,TRBJ1-1,TRBD1,TGCGCCAGCAGCCAAGATGGGGGACAGGGGAGAAACACTGAAGCTTTCTTT,CASSQDGGQGRNTEAFF
TRBV11-2,NA,TRBJ1-2,NA,TGTGCCAGCAGCTCGGGGCTCTATGGCTACACCTTC,CASSSGLYGYTF
TRBV5-1,NA,TRBJ2-2,TRBD2,TGCGCCAGCAGCTTGGTTGCGGGAGGGTACACCGGGGAGCTGTTTTTT,CASSLVAGGYTGELFF
TRBV28,once,TRBJ2-7,NA,TGTGCCAGCAGTTTGGTCGATCGGGGGACCCATGTATTC,CASSLVDRGTHVF